This T cell receptor beta chain comes out of a study of identical twins. Study-level results: Insertion counts were lower in abundant cord blood beta clonotypes, a trend that memory repertoires did not show.

V was clipped by 5 bases and J by 3 bases, with 10 bases between them. This CDR3 is 13 amino acids long. TCRdb processed the 5' RACE reads anew with MiXCR; each CDR3 protein has one entry. This sample has some 790,000 distinct CDR3 sequences, with about 20% found just once. This clonotype occurred many times. Its antigen is not identified. These data are also associated with another study on T cells expressing NK-cell markers. According to that study: Dominant NKG2C+ clonotype frequencies of 1.0-7.0% of CD8+ T cells were measured in six or seven donors. The same clonotypes also predominated in the CD3+CD56-NKG2C+ fraction of a handful of donors.

Sequences were obtained from PBMCs. This receptor was taken from a woman aged 18-30 years in good health. The J gene is TRBJ1-2, the V gene TRBV12-3 or TRBV12-4; no definite D call. The CDR3 loop reads CASSPTADYGYTF. In nucleotides, the CDR3 is TGTGCCAGCAGTCCGACGGCGGACTATGGCTACACCTTC.